The source of this T cell receptor (beta chain) is a study of shared clonotypes between healthy human individuals. Overall study findings and caveats: It was observed that 4% to 6% of naive CD4 clonotypes were shared across a few donors.

Repertoires were generated with immunoSEQ multiplex PCR, while TCRdb's copy carries only in-frame clones and drops some. The data show approximately 2.4 million clones, about 94% seen once. Remarks on this clone: No antigen is known for it.

Caucasian adults residing in Nashville, Tennessee made up all the donors. The CD4+ fraction was divided into a CD45RA+ naive subset and a CD45RA-negative memory subset. Germline CDR1 and CDR2: MNHEY and SVGAGI. Trimming left V 5 bases short and J 8 bases short, with 15 bases between. The CDR3 consists of 14 residues. This sequence was found in a man between 18 and 29 years old in good health. Sequencing was carried out using naive CD4+ T cells sorted from blood. Documented subset: CD45RA+ positively selected. The gene calls are TRBV6-5 and TRBJ1-4, with TRBD1 as a possible D gene (5 bases). The CDR3 sequence is CASSRGREREKLFF. In DNA, the CDR3 is TGTGCCAGCAGTAGAGGCAGGGAAAGGGAAAAACTGTTTTTT.